This T cell receptor beta chain was identified during a study of PD-1 blockade in classical Hodgkin lymphoma. Some clones are missing from TCRdb's copy, which holds only in-frame ones; the method was immunoSEQ multiplex PCR. Counted here are roughly 11,000 clones, about 71% occurring once; the ten biggest clones make up 8.5% to 12%. Autologous stem cell transplantation was followed by relapse in every patient, and brentuximab vedotin exposure varied. The specimen comprised peripheral blood mononuclear cells (PBMCs), sampled at baseline. This TCR came from a human donor with classical Hodgkin lymphoma.

CDR3 nucleotide sequence: TGTGCCAGCAGTGATACAGCTGGGGGAAACACCATATATTTT. Amino acids: CASSDTAGGNTIYF. V and J are TRBV2 and TRBJ1-3; D not resolved. Trimming took 3 bases from V and 4 from J, leaving 10 bases between them. Germline values: CDR1 SNHLY, CDR2 FYNNEI. The CDR3 extends over 14 amino acids.